These T cell receptor beta chains were read from a single sample in a study of shared clonotypes between healthy human individuals. Profiled with immunoSEQ multiplex PCR; TCRdb holds only in-frame clones, not every one. This table holds 450,000 to 500,000 clones, about 84% found once. The specimen was PBMCs. The receptors were gathered from a woman between 40 and 55 years old in good health. Some clones in this sample may be carry-over from other donors' samples. Each CDR3 is given with its conserved first and last residue. D genes are given only for firm matches. Not all rows give a size; the values are once, few, many and, for expanded clones, a class.

D: TRBD2; V: TRBV5-1; size: -; J: TRBJ2-7; CDR3: CASSLTSAYEQYF; DNA: TGCGCCAGCAGCTTGACTAGCGCCTACGAGCAGTACTTC
D: TRBD1; V: TRBV28; size: -; J: TRBJ2-2; CDR3: CASTWGTGDTGELFF; DNA: TGTGCCAGCACTTGGGGGACAGGGGACACCGGGGAGCTGTTTTTT
D: -; V: TRBV10-1; size: -; J: TRBJ1-1; CDR3: CASSDYIKGSATEAFF; DNA: TGCGCCAGCAGTGATTATATTAAGGGTTCGGCCACTGAAGCTTTCTTT
D: TRBD2; V: TRBV27; size: -; J: TRBJ2-7; CDR3: CASRRAGKYEQYF; DNA: TGTGCCAGCAGGCGAGCGGGAAAATACGAGCAGTACTTC
D: TRBD1; V: TRBV27; size: -; J: TRBJ1-1; CDR3: CASSLYGPGTVNTEAFF; DNA: TGTGCCAGCAGTTTATATGGGCCCGGGACAGTGAACACTGAAGCTTTCTTT
D: -; V: TRBV7-9; size: -; J: TRBJ2-1; CDR3: CASSLVGFNEQFF; DNA: TGTGCCAGCAGCTTAGTCGGGTTCAATGAGCAGTTCTTC
D: -; V: TRBV27; size: -; J: TRBJ2-6; CDR3: CASRDLEGANVLTF; DNA: TGTGCCAGCAGGGACCTCGAGGGGGCCAACGTCCTGACTTTC
D: TRBD1; V: TRBV15; size: once; J: TRBJ1-2; CDR3: CATTIETGNYGYTF; DNA: TGTGCCACCACCATAGAGACAGGGAACTATGGCTACACCTTC
D: TRBD2; V: TRBV28; size: -; J: TRBJ2-7; CDR3: CASSLGLADSYEQYF; DNA: TGTGCCAGCAGTTTAGGGCTAGCGGACTCCTACGAGCAGTACTTC
D: -; V: TRBV7-2; size: -; J: TRBJ2-7; CDR3: CASSPVVDSYEQYF; DNA: TGTGCCAGCAGCCCGGTGGTTGACAGCTACGAGCAGTACTTC
D: TRBD2; V: TRBV7-3; size: -; J: TRBJ2-7; CDR3: CASSLYAGETYEQYF; DNA: TGTGCCAGCAGCTTATACGCGGGAGAAACCTACGAGCAGTACTTC
D: -; V: TRBV6-5; size: -; J: TRBJ1-1; CDR3: CASGLDKNTEAFF; DNA: TGTGCCAGCGGCCTGGACAAGAACACTGAAGCTTTCTTT
D: TRBD2; V: TRBV5-1; size: -; J: TRBJ2-1; CDR3: CASSRTASGYNEQFF; DNA: TGCGCCAGCAGCAGGACGGCTAGCGGGTACAATGAGCAGTTCTTC
D: TRBD2; V: TRBV5-1; size: few; J: TRBJ2-2; CDR3: CASSHQRETGELFF; DNA: TGCGCCAGCTCCCACCAGCGGGAGACCGGGGAGCTGTTTTTT
D: TRBD2; V: TRBV5-4; size: -; J: TRBJ2-5; CDR3: CASSTKAGGPSGETQYF; DNA: TGTGCCAGCAGTACGAAAGCGGGAGGGCCTAGTGGGGAGACCCAGTACTTC
D: TRBD1; V: TRBV19; size: -; J: TRBJ2-5; CDR3: CASRGTGDQETQYF; DNA: TGTGCCAGTAGGGGGACAGGGGACCAAGAGACCCAGTACTTC
D: TRBD2; V: TRBV9; size: -; J: TRBJ2-3; CDR3: CASIGLAGVGGDTQYF; DNA: TGTGCCAGCATCGGACTAGCGGGAGTGGGGGGGGATACGCAGTATTTT
D: TRBD1; V: TRBV30; size: -; J: TRBJ1-5; CDR3: CAWGGQGNQPQHF; DNA: TGTGCCTGGGGAGGACAGGGCAATCAGCCCCAGCATTTT
D: TRBD2; V: TRBV28; size: -; J: TRBJ2-7; CDR3: CASSAGLAGSYEQYF; DNA: TGTGCCAGCAGTGCCGGACTAGCGGGCTCCTACGAGCAGTACTTC
D: -; V: TRBV1; size: -; J: TRBJ2-1; CDR3: CTSSQDVCGSCNEQFF; DNA: TGCACCAGCAGCCAAGATGTTTGCGGATCCTGCAATGAGCAGTTCTTC
D: TRBD2; V: TRBV7-9; size: -; J: TRBJ2-5; CDR3: CASSLLAGIQETQYF; DNA: TGTGCCAGCAGCCTACTAGCGGGAATACAAGAGACCCAGTACTTC
D: TRBD2; V: TRBV4-3; size: -; J: TRBJ2-1; CDR3: CASSLIAGESVYNEQFF; DNA: TGCGCCAGCAGCCTAATAGCGGGAGAGAGTGTGTATAATGAGCAGTTCTTC
D: -; V: TRBV21-1; size: -; J: TRBJ2-7; CDR3: CASSKTSGLSYEQYF; DNA: TGTGCCAGCAGCAAAACTAGCGGGCTCTCCTACGAGCAGTACTTC
D: -; V: TRBV20-1; size: -; J: TRBJ1-2; CDR3: CSASSRSGYTF; DNA: TGCAGTGCTTCGTCCCGGAGTGGCTACACCTTC
D: TRBD2; V: TRBV11-3; size: few; J: TRBJ2-3; CDR3: CASSPGTSGRIDTQYF; DNA: TGTGCCAGCAGCCCGGGGACTAGCGGGAGAATAGATACGCAGTATTTT
D: -; V: TRBV5-1; size: -; J: TRBJ1-2; CDR3: CASSLDKNYGYTF; DNA: TGCGCCAGCAGCTTGGACAAAAACTATGGCTACACCTTC
D: -; V: TRBV6-5; size: -; J: TRBJ2-1; CDR3: CATHGAAPPVFF; DNA: TGTGCCACACACGGGGCCGCCCCCCCCGTGTTCTTC
D: -; V: TRBV9; size: once; J: TRBJ2-7; CDR3: CASSVASSRQQSYEQYF; DNA: TGTGCCAGCAGCGTAGCGTCTAGCCGACAGCAAAGCTACGAGCAGTACTTC
D: -; V: TRBV4-2; size: -; J: TRBJ1-5; CDR3: CASSQDRNTNQPQHF; DNA: TGTGCCAGCAGCCAAGATAGGAACACTAATCAGCCCCAGCATTTT
D: -; V: TRBV7-6; size: -; J: TRBJ2-1; CDR3: CASSLGARGNEQFF; DNA: TGTGCCAGCAGCCTGGGGGCTAGGGGGAATGAGCAGTTCTTC
D: -; V: TRBV4-3; size: -; J: TRBJ2-7; CDR3: CASSQDRGEYEQYF; DNA: TGCGCCAGCAGCCAAGACCGGGGTGAATACGAGCAGTACTTC
D: -; V: TRBV7-3; size: -; J: TRBJ1-1; CDR3: CASSLRPGLNTEAFF; DNA: TGTGCCAGCAGCTTACGGCCAGGGTTGAACACTGAAGCTTTCTTT
D: -; V: TRBV5-1; size: -; J: TRBJ1-3; CDR3: CASSYGGSGNTIYF; DNA: TGCGCCAGCAGCTACGGGGGTTCTGGAAACACCATATATTTT
D: -; V: TRBV6-4; size: -; J: TRBJ1-2; CDR3: CASSDSQTYLGGYTF; DNA: TGTGCCAGCAGTGACTCACAGACATACCTCGGCGGCTACACCTTC
D: -; V: TRBV28; size: -; J: TRBJ2-3; CDR3: CASSPPDYPTDTQYF; DNA: TGTGCCAGCAGCCCACCGGACTACCCCACAGATACGCAGTATTTT
D: -; V: TRBV10-2; size: -; J: TRBJ1-2; CDR3: CASAGWEGLGVYGYTF; DNA: TGCGCCAGCGCGGGGTGGGAGGGCCTCGGCGTTTATGGCTACACCTTC
D: -; V: TRBV28; size: -; J: TRBJ2-2; CDR3: CASSFGGTGELFF; DNA: TGTGCCAGCAGTTTTGGGGGAACCGGGGAGCTGTTTTTT
D: TRBD2; V: TRBV5-1; size: -; J: TRBJ2-2; CDR3: CASSPRTSGRAYDTGELFF; DNA: TGCGCCAGCAGCCCTCGGACTAGCGGGAGGGCCTATGACACCGGGGAGCTGTTTTTT
D: TRBD2; V: TRBV5-1; size: few; J: TRBJ2-3; CDR3: CASTWRGLAHLPSGEDTQYF; DNA: TGCGCCAGCACCTGGAGGGGACTAGCGCACCTTCCGAGCGGGGAGGATACGCAGTATTTT
D: -; V: TRBV15; size: -; J: TRBJ2-7; CDR3: CATSRDRQLPEQYF; DNA: TGTGCCACCAGCAGAGACCGCCAGCTACCCGAGCAGTACTTC
D: TRBD2; V: TRBV5-4; size: -; J: TRBJ2-7; CDR3: CASSPTSGSYEQYF; DNA: TGTGCCAGCAGCCCGACTAGCGGGAGCTACGAGCAGTACTTC
D: -; V: TRBV5-6; size: -; J: TRBJ1-5; CDR3: CASSLKGGQPQHF; DNA: TGTGCCAGCAGCTTGAAAGGTGGTCAGCCCCAGCATTTT
D: -; V: TRBV7-3; size: -; J: TRBJ2-1; CDR3: CASSLQGSTSSYNEQFF; DNA: TGTGCCAGCAGCTTACAAGGGTCAACCAGCTCCTACAATGAGCAGTTCTTC
D: -; V: TRBV27; size: many; J: TRBJ2-1; CDR3: CASSSNGQFSYNEQFF; DNA: TGTGCCAGCAGTTCAAACGGACAGTTCTCCTACAATGAGCAGTTCTTC
D: -; V: TRBV29-1; size: -; J: TRBJ1-1; CDR3: CSVAFMGDTEAFF; DNA: TGCAGCGTCGCCTTTATGGGGGACACTGAAGCTTTCTTT
D: -; V: TRBV27; size: -; J: TRBJ2-2; CDR3: CASSPLARRDTGELFF; DNA: TGTGCCAGCAGTCCCCTGGCCCGGAGGGACACCGGGGAGCTGTTTTTT
D: -; V: TRBV29-1; size: -; J: TRBJ1-1; CDR3: CSVARGSGGTEAFF; DNA: TGCAGCGTGGCTAGGGGGTCTGGCGGCACTGAAGCTTTCTTT
D: TRBD2; V: TRBV4-2; size: -; J: TRBJ2-1; CDR3: CASSPTSGRAYNEQFF; DNA: TGTGCCAGCAGCCCGACTAGCGGGAGGGCCTACAATGAGCAGTTCTTC
D: TRBD1; V: TRBV30; size: -; J: TRBJ1-5; CDR3: CAWAPGQGNQPQHF; DNA: TGTGCCTGGGCCCCGGGACAGGGAAATCAGCCCCAGCATTTT
D: TRBD1; V: TRBV2; size: once; J: TRBJ2-1; CDR3: CASSPDREYNEQFF; DNA: TGTGCCAGCAGTCCCGACAGGGAGTACAATGAGCAGTTCTTC
D: -; V: TRBV7-7; size: -; J: TRBJ2-5; CDR3: CASSLAGGSGTQYF; DNA: TGTGCCAGCAGCTTAGCGGGGGGCTCCGGGACCCAGTACTTC
D: -; V: TRBV19; size: -; J: TRBJ2-3; CDR3: CASSDRLSTDTQYF; DNA: TGTGCCAGTAGTGACAGACTTAGCACAGATACGCAGTATTTT
D: -; V: TRBV10-2; size: many; J: TRBJ2-3; CDR3: CASSDGGTTDTQYF; DNA: TGCGCCAGCAGTGACGGGGGCACCACAGATACGCAGTATTTT
D: -; V: TRBV19; size: -; J: TRBJ2-5; CDR3: CASSRAGTQETQYF; DNA: TGTGCCAGTAGTAGGGCAGGGACACAAGAGACCCAGTACTTC
D: TRBD2; V: TRBV7-3; size: -; J: TRBJ2-3; CDR3: CASSPVAGGPVDTQYF; DNA: TGTGCCAGCAGCCCAGTAGCGGGAGGGCCTGTAGATACGCAGTATTTT
D: -; V: TRBV29-1; size: once; J: TRBJ1-3; CDR3: CSVGTTSGNTIYF; DNA: TGCAGCGTCGGGACAACCTCTGGAAACACCATATATTTT
D: -; V: TRBV9; size: few; J: TRBJ2-6; CDR3: CASSVNSGRVAGANVLTF; DNA: TGTGCCAGCAGCGTAAATAGCGGCAGGGTGGCTGGGGCCAACGTCCTGACTTTC
D: TRBD2; V: TRBV7-3; size: -; J: TRBJ2-5; CDR3: CASSLGLAGVETQYF; DNA: TGTGCCAGCAGCCTCGGACTAGCGGGAGTGGAGACCCAGTACTTC
D: -; V: TRBV6-5; size: -; J: TRBJ2-1; CDR3: CASSPRPYNEQFF; DNA: TGTGCCAGCAGTCCCAGACCATACAATGAGCAGTTCTTC
D: TRBD1; V: TRBV4-3; size: -; J: TRBJ2-7; CDR3: CASSQEEGQVSYEQYF; DNA: TGCGCCAGCAGCCAAGAGGAGGGACAGGTGTCCTACGAGCAGTACTTC